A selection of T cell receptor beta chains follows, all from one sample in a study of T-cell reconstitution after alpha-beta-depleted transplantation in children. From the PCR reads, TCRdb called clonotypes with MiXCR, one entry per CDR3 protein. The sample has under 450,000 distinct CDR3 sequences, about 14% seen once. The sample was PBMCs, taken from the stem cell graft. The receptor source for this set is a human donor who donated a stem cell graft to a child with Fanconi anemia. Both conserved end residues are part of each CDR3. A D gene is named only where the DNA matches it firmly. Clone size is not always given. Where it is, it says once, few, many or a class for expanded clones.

CDR3 DNA: TGTGCCATCAGTCCCTCCGGGAGTGAAAAACTGTTTTTT; CDR3 protein: CAISPSGSEKLFF; clone size: NA; D gene: NA; V gene: TRBV10-3; J gene: TRBJ1-4
CDR3 DNA: TGTGCCAGCAGTTCTAGCGGGGATTTTAAGACCCAGTACTTC; CDR3 protein: CASSSSGDFKTQYF; clone size: NA; D gene: TRBD2; V gene: TRBV12-3/TRBV12-4; J gene: TRBJ2-5
CDR3 DNA: TGCGCCAGCAGCCTGCAGGGTATGAATTCACCCCTCCACTTT; CDR3 protein: CASSLQGMNSPLHF; clone size: many; D gene: NA; V gene: TRBV4-3; J gene: TRBJ1-6
CDR3 DNA: TGTGCCACCAGTGATTCCGGCGAAGGGAACACTGAAGCTTTCTTT; CDR3 protein: CATSDSGEGNTEAFF; clone size: few; D gene: NA; V gene: TRBV24-1; J gene: TRBJ1-1
CDR3 DNA: TGTGCCAGCAGCGTAGTTGCGGGGGGGCCGGCCGGGGAGCTGTTTTTT; CDR3 protein: CASSVVAGGPAGELFF; clone size: NA; D gene: TRBD2; V gene: TRBV9; J gene: TRBJ2-2
CDR3 DNA: TGCAGCGCCGGGGACTCCTACAATGAGCAGTTCTTC; CDR3 protein: CSAGDSYNEQFF; clone size: few; D gene: NA; V gene: TRBV29-1; J gene: TRBJ2-1
CDR3 DNA: TGCAGTGCTGAAGAGACAGTGAACACTGAAGCTTTCTTT; CDR3 protein: CSAEETVNTEAFF; clone size: few; D gene: NA; V gene: TRBV20-1; J gene: TRBJ1-1
CDR3 DNA: TGTGCCAGCAGTGGTGGGTCAGGGGATGAAAAACTGTTTTTT; CDR3 protein: CASSGGSGDEKLFF; clone size: NA; D gene: NA; V gene: TRBV6-1; J gene: TRBJ1-4
CDR3 DNA: TGCGCCAGCAGCTCGACGTTAACTAGCCGCAATGAGCAGTTCTTC; CDR3 protein: CASSSTLTSRNEQFF; clone size: NA; D gene: NA; V gene: TRBV5-1; J gene: TRBJ2-1
CDR3 DNA: TGTGCCAGCAGCACTAGTAAACCCCCAGATACGCAGTATTTT; CDR3 protein: CASSTSKPPDTQYF; clone size: NA; D gene: NA; V gene: TRBV6-1; J gene: TRBJ2-3
CDR3 DNA: TGTGCCAGCAGCTCGGACAGGAGGGAGACCCAGTACTTC; CDR3 protein: CASSSDRRETQYF; clone size: many; D gene: TRBD1; V gene: TRBV7-2; J gene: TRBJ2-5
CDR3 DNA: TGTGCCAGCAGCCGGGACAGATACAATGAGCAGTTCTTC; CDR3 protein: CASSRDRYNEQFF; clone size: many; D gene: TRBD1; V gene: TRBV6-2/TRBV6-3; J gene: TRBJ2-1
CDR3 DNA: TGTGCCATCTCTACAGGGTCGGATCAGCCCCAGCATTTT; CDR3 protein: CAISTGSDQPQHF; clone size: few; D gene: NA; V gene: TRBV6-1; J gene: TRBJ1-5
CDR3 DNA: TGTGCCAGCAGCTTAACAAACAAGGCAGATACGCAGTATTTT; CDR3 protein: CASSLTNKADTQYF; clone size: NA; D gene: NA; V gene: TRBV7-2; J gene: TRBJ2-3
CDR3 DNA: TGTGCCAGCAGCCGCGAAGGGGAAAAGGCTGGCTACACCTTC; CDR3 protein: CASSREGEKAGYTF; clone size: many; D gene: NA; V gene: TRBV3-1; J gene: TRBJ1-2
CDR3 DNA: TGTGCCAGCAGCTTAGGCGGGACAGGGGGCGGAGAGGAAAAACTGTTTTTT; CDR3 protein: CASSLGGTGGGEEKLFF; clone size: NA; D gene: TRBD1; V gene: TRBV7-8; J gene: TRBJ1-4
CDR3 DNA: TGTGCCAGCAGCGACGGGGCGGTAGATAACTATGGCTACACCTTC; CDR3 protein: CASSDGAVDNYGYTF; clone size: few; D gene: NA; V gene: TRBV6-2/TRBV6-3; J gene: TRBJ1-2
CDR3 DNA: TGTGCCAGCAGCTTAGCGGGGGGGAACTACAATCAGCCCCAGCATTTT; CDR3 protein: CASSLAGGNYNQPQHF; clone size: NA; D gene: NA; V gene: TRBV11-1; J gene: TRBJ1-5
CDR3 DNA: TGTGCCAGCTCACCTTTCCAGGGGGCGGGTTTTGGGATGAACACTGAAGCTTTCTTT; CDR3 protein: CASSPFQGAGFGMNTEAFF; clone size: few; D gene: TRBD1; V gene: TRBV18; J gene: TRBJ1-1
CDR3 DNA: TGTGCCAGCAGTTTTCTAGCCCAAGAGACCCAGTACTTC; CDR3 protein: CASSFLAQETQYF; clone size: few; D gene: NA; V gene: TRBV27; J gene: TRBJ2-5
CDR3 DNA: TGTGCCAGCAGCTTGTTTGGGGCTGGGGCCAACGTCCTGACTTTC; CDR3 protein: CASSLFGAGANVLTF; clone size: many; D gene: NA; V gene: TRBV5-6; J gene: TRBJ2-6
CDR3 DNA: TGTGCCAGCAGCTCAGGGATCCCTTGGCAGTTCTTC; CDR3 protein: CASSSGIPWQFF; clone size: NA; D gene: NA; V gene: TRBV6-2/TRBV6-3; J gene: TRBJ2-1
CDR3 DNA: TGTGCCAGCAGTTATGTTAACGGGGGGGCGAAAGATGAGCAGTTCTTC; CDR3 protein: CASSYVNGGAKDEQFF; clone size: many; D gene: TRBD2; V gene: TRBV6-2/TRBV6-3; J gene: TRBJ2-1
CDR3 DNA: TGTGCCAGCAGACCGAATCCCGGGACCTCGAACACTGAAGCTTTCTTT; CDR3 protein: CASRPNPGTSNTEAFF; clone size: NA; D gene: NA; V gene: TRBV12-3/TRBV12-4; J gene: TRBJ1-1
CDR3 DNA: TGCAGTGCCCGGGGACAGGGATATGAGCAGTTCTTC; CDR3 protein: CSARGQGYEQFF; clone size: NA; D gene: TRBD1; V gene: TRBV20-1; J gene: TRBJ2-1
CDR3 DNA: TGCGCCAGCAGCCAAGAAGGGGGCTCCAGTGGTGAAAAACTGTTTTTT; CDR3 protein: CASSQEGGSSGEKLFF; clone size: once; D gene: TRBD1; V gene: TRBV4-3; J gene: TRBJ1-4
CDR3 DNA: TGTGCCAGCAGTACCGTGGGGGCCTCTAATTCACCCCTCCACTTT; CDR3 protein: CASSTVGASNSPLHF; clone size: NA; D gene: NA; V gene: TRBV6-1; J gene: TRBJ1-6
CDR3 DNA: TGTGCCAGCAGCACCGACCTGAACACTGAAGCTTTCTTT; CDR3 protein: CASSTDLNTEAFF; clone size: few; D gene: NA; V gene: TRBV5-6; J gene: TRBJ1-1
CDR3 DNA: TGTGCCAGCAGTTTTTGGGGGCCCGTCTCCTACGAGCAGTACTTC; CDR3 protein: CASSFWGPVSYEQYF; clone size: NA; D gene: NA; V gene: TRBV28; J gene: TRBJ2-7
CDR3 DNA: TGTGCCAGCAGTTATTCCTCCCCAGGGACTAGCGGGGGGGCTAGGGCCGGGGAGCTGTTTTTT; CDR3 protein: CASSYSSPGTSGGARAGELFF; clone size: NA; D gene: TRBD2; V gene: TRBV6-2/TRBV6-3; J gene: TRBJ2-2
CDR3 DNA: TGTGCCAGCAGTTCGGGACAGAGCTCTGGGGCCAACGTCCTGACTTTC; CDR3 protein: CASSSGQSSGANVLTF; clone size: many; D gene: TRBD1; V gene: TRBV12-3/TRBV12-4; J gene: TRBJ2-6
CDR3 DNA: TGTGCCAGCAGCCCCAGAAGGACAGGGTATCCCGGGGAGCTGTTTTTT; CDR3 protein: CASSPRRTGYPGELFF; clone size: NA; D gene: TRBD1; V gene: TRBV7-2; J gene: TRBJ2-2
CDR3 DNA: TGTGCCAGCAGCTTAGGGCAGGCGAGCTCCTACGAGCAGTACTTC; CDR3 protein: CASSLGQASSYEQYF; clone size: few; D gene: NA; V gene: TRBV7-6; J gene: TRBJ2-7
CDR3 DNA: TGTGCCAGCAGGTCCAGGGACAGAATTTCTAACTATGGCTACACCTTC; CDR3 protein: CASRSRDRISNYGYTF; clone size: NA; D gene: TRBD1; V gene: TRBV12-3/TRBV12-4; J gene: TRBJ1-2
CDR3 DNA: TGCAGTGCTAGTTTGGCCCGACCCACAGATGAAGCTTTCTTT; CDR3 protein: CSASLARPTDEAFF; clone size: few; D gene: NA; V gene: TRBV20-1; J gene: TRBJ1-1
CDR3 DNA: TGTGCCAGCAGCTTAGCCGTAGGGGGGGTCAATGAGCAGTTCTTC; CDR3 protein: CASSLAVGGVNEQFF; clone size: many; D gene: NA; V gene: TRBV7-2; J gene: TRBJ2-1
CDR3 DNA: TGTGCCAGCAAGCCAGGCAGGGTGTACACCGGGGAGCTGTTTTTT; CDR3 protein: CASKPGRVYTGELFF; clone size: NA; D gene: NA; V gene: TRBV7-2; J gene: TRBJ2-2
CDR3 DNA: TGTGCCATCAGTACACAGGGGGCAGAGGGGACTGAAGCTTTCTTT; CDR3 protein: CAISTQGAEGTEAFF; clone size: NA; D gene: TRBD1; V gene: TRBV10-3; J gene: TRBJ1-1
CDR3 DNA: TGTGCCAGCAGCAAACAGGGGAACACTGAAGCTTTCTTT; CDR3 protein: CASSKQGNTEAFF; clone size: many; D gene: NA; V gene: TRBV27; J gene: TRBJ1-1
CDR3 DNA: TGTGCCAGCAGTTTCCGGGCTGTAGAAAAACTGTTTTTT; CDR3 protein: CASSFRAVEKLFF; clone size: NA; D gene: NA; V gene: TRBV28; J gene: TRBJ1-4
CDR3 DNA: TGCAGTGAGGCAAGGCCCATTTGTAGAAACACCATATATTTT; CDR3 protein: CSEARPICRNTIYF; clone size: few; D gene: NA; V gene: TRBV20-1; J gene: TRBJ1-3
CDR3 DNA: TGTGCCAGCAGTTTCCGGCTAGATTCTGAGCAGTTCTTC; CDR3 protein: CASSFRLDSEQFF; clone size: many; D gene: NA; V gene: TRBV12-3/TRBV12-4; J gene: TRBJ2-1
CDR3 DNA: TGTGCCAGCAGCCAGCAGGACCCTAGTAGAGAGACCCAGTACTTC; CDR3 protein: CASSQQDPSRETQYF; clone size: once; D gene: NA; V gene: TRBV3-1; J gene: TRBJ2-5
CDR3 DNA: TGTGCCAGCAGCCCACGACAGGGCCCCAATGAGCAGTTCTTC; CDR3 protein: CASSPRQGPNEQFF; clone size: NA; D gene: TRBD1; V gene: TRBV12-3/TRBV12-4; J gene: TRBJ2-1
CDR3 DNA: TGTGCCAGCAGCGCCGCCGGAACAGCCAACAGGGAGCAGTTCTTC; CDR3 protein: CASSAAGTANREQFF; clone size: few; D gene: NA; V gene: TRBV9; J gene: TRBJ2-1
CDR3 DNA: TGTGCCAGCAGCTTACTAGCGGGGGGATACAATGAGCAGTTCTTC; CDR3 protein: CASSLLAGGYNEQFF; clone size: many; D gene: TRBD2; V gene: TRBV7-8; J gene: TRBJ2-1
CDR3 DNA: TGTGCCAGCAGCCCACCCCGGGGGAGGGGGGGTGAAAAACTGTTTTTT; CDR3 protein: CASSPPRGRGGEKLFF; clone size: few; D gene: NA; V gene: TRBV7-9; J gene: TRBJ1-4
CDR3 DNA: TGTGCCAGCAGCTTAGAGAGCTACTCTGGAAACACCATATATTTT; CDR3 protein: CASSLESYSGNTIYF; clone size: NA; D gene: NA; V gene: TRBV11-2; J gene: TRBJ1-3
CDR3 DNA: TGTGCCAGCACCCCAGGGCCGGGGGAGCAGTACTTC; CDR3 protein: CASTPGPGEQYF; clone size: few; D gene: NA; V gene: TRBV7-9; J gene: TRBJ2-7
CDR3 DNA: TGTGCCAGCAGCGTAAGCTACCGGGATCAGCCCCAGCATTTT; CDR3 protein: CASSVSYRDQPQHF; clone size: many; D gene: NA; V gene: TRBV9; J gene: TRBJ1-5
CDR3 DNA: TGTGCCAGCAGCCGGGACAGCCTAAGCAATCAGCCCCAGCATTTT; CDR3 protein: CASSRDSLSNQPQHF; clone size: many; D gene: TRBD1; V gene: TRBV11-2; J gene: TRBJ1-5
CDR3 DNA: TGTGCCAGCAGTTACTTTGCGAACACTGAAGCTTTCTTT; CDR3 protein: CASSYFANTEAFF; clone size: NA; D gene: NA; V gene: TRBV6-5; J gene: TRBJ1-1
CDR3 DNA: TGCGCCAGCAGCCAAGTGGCTAGCGGGGGACATGAGCAGTTCTTC; CDR3 protein: CASSQVASGGHEQFF; clone size: many; D gene: TRBD2; V gene: TRBV4-3; J gene: TRBJ2-1
CDR3 DNA: TGTGCCAGCAGCAAAGCGGGGGTCACAGATACGCAGTATTTT; CDR3 protein: CASSKAGVTDTQYF; clone size: many; D gene: TRBD2; V gene: TRBV5-8; J gene: TRBJ2-3
CDR3 DNA: TGCGCCAGCAGCTTTGAGGGTCTTAATTCACCCCTCCACTTT; CDR3 protein: CASSFEGLNSPLHF; clone size: many; D gene: NA; V gene: TRBV5-1; J gene: TRBJ1-6
CDR3 DNA: TGTGCCAGCAGTTTAGCGACAGGGGACGAGCAGTTCTTC; CDR3 protein: CASSLATGDEQFF; clone size: many; D gene: TRBD1; V gene: TRBV12-3/TRBV12-4; J gene: TRBJ2-1
CDR3 DNA: TGTGCCAGCACTGGACAGGGGGATCAGCCCCAGCATTTT; CDR3 protein: CASTGQGDQPQHF; clone size: many; D gene: TRBD1; V gene: TRBV6-2/TRBV6-3; J gene: TRBJ1-5
CDR3 DNA: TGTGCCACCAGCAGATCCCCCGGGACAGGGCAGAACGAGCAGTACTTC; CDR3 protein: CATSRSPGTGQNEQYF; clone size: NA; D gene: TRBD1; V gene: TRBV15; J gene: TRBJ2-7
CDR3 DNA: TGCGCCAGCAGCTTGGATACGAACACTGAAGCTTTCTTT; CDR3 protein: CASSLDTNTEAFF; clone size: many; D gene: NA; V gene: TRBV5-1; J gene: TRBJ1-1